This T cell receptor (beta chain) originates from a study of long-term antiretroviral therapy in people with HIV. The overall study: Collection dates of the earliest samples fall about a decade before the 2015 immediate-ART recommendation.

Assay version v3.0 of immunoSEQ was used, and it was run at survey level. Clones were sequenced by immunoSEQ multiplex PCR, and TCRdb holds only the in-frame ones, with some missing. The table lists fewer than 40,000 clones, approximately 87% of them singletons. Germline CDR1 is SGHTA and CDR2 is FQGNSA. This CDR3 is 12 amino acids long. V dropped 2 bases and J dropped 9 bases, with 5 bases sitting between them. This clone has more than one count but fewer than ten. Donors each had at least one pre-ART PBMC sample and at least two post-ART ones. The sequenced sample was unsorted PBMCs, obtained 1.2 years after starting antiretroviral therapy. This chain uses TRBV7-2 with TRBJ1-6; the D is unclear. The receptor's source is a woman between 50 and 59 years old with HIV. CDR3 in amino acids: CASSLLPSPLHF. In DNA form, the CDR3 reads TGTGCCAGCAGCTTACTCCCTTCACCCCTCCACTTT.